Given below is one TCR beta chain in context. Its antigen is unidentified. TCR beta VDJ and CDR3 profiling used genomic DNA as template. TCRdb analysed the reads with MiXCR anew, one entry per CDR3 protein. The table shows approximately 220,000 distinct CDR3 sequences, with under 55% occurring only once. Individuals selected for sequencing had exhibited CD8+CD57+ cell expansion on flow cytometry. Every patient had severe acquired aplastic anemia. The sample originates from a study of CD8+CD57+ T cells in acquired aplastic anemia. General study points: Statistical testing detected no significant gap in CD8+ Simpson's diversity between patients and controls.

Germline assignment: CDR1 SGHVS and CDR2 FQNEAQ. The CDR3 runs to 14 residues. V was clipped by 4 bases and J by 4 bases, with 13 bases between them. The sequence was collected from a human donor with aplastic anemia. The V gene is TRBV7-8, the J gene TRBJ1-2; TRBD1 is a possible D gene (6 bases). The sample comprised sorted CD4+, CD8+, or CD8+CD57+ T cells (not recorded which) from PBMCs. Written as DNA, the CDR3 is TGTGCCAGCAGCTCCCCGGGACATGGCTATGGCTACACCTTC. This encodes CASSSPGHGYGYTF.